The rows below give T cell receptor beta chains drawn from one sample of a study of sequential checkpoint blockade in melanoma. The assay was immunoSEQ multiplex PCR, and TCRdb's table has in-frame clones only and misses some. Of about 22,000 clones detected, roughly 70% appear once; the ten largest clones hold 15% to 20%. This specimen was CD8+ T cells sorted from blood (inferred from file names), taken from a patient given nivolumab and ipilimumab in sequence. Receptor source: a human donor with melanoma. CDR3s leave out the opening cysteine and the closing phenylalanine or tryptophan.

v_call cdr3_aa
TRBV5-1 ASSLQRGGNNEQF
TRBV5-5 ASSGLQGTQY
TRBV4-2 ASSPDRLEDTQY
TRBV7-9 ASSLPTGGNGYT
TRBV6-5 ASSEMVNQPQH
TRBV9 ASLGASGGAVYEQF
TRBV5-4 ASRTWGGPYNEQF
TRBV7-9 ASSFLELF
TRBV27 ASSLSPTGQNQPQH
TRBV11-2 ASNLQGPYEQY
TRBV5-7 ASRVRETGELF
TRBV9 ASSHPLARHSYNEQF
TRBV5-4 ASSPLGGPAEQF
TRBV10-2 ASKSGGDDGYT
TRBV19 ASSIDTSFPTDTQY
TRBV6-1 ASSAFIGGETQY
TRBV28 ASRLGGGDPLYNEQF
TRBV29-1 SVEEGDRGHYGYT
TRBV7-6 ASSPWDKNQPQH
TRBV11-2 ASSLALAQGYT
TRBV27 ASSLRQGNSPLH
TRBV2 ASRVTGTGNVDTQY
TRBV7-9 ASSHPTGGNGYT
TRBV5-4 ASTRTGTGELF
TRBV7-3 ASSLWANQPQH
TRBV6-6 ASSSWDRNSPLH
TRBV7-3 ASTWGRGGTGELF
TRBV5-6 ASSFTGYSGANVLT
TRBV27 ASSFGTVNTGELF
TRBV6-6 ASRPDSSPLH
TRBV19 ASSIVAGGNSPLH
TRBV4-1 ASGASSGGETQY
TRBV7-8 ASSLDGPLDTQY
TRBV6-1 ASSEAKFPGLDGNTIY
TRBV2 ASRTGIAYEQY
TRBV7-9 ASSTQDRGANEKLF
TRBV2 ASRERTGHSGNTIY
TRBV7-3 ASSLTTSGGDTQY
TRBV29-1 SVEASNYGYT
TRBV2 ASYGGTRNTEAF
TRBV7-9 ASIERAYNEQF
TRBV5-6 ASSRDRFEQY
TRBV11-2 ASRTPIDSYGYT
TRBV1 TSSPRAATQY
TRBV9 ASGTGSGDGYT